The clone carrying this T cell receptor (beta chain) appeared many times. A single record per CDR3 protein comes from TCRdb applying MiXCR to the 5' RACE reads. The data hold about 33,000 distinct CDR3 sequences, with around 5.8% observed a single time. This CDR3 has 15 residues. Trimming stripped 6 bases from V and 3 bases from J, with 15 bases between. The sample originates from a study of early T cells in non-severe SARS-CoV-2 infection. The clonotype comes from an adult who was a healthcare worker with PCR-confirmed SARS-CoV-2 infection or an uninfected control (not recorded which). V and J are TRBV12-3 or TRBV12-4 and TRBJ1-5; D might be TRBD1 (6 bases). Sequencing used whole blood. The CDR3 coding sequence is TGTGCCAGCAGCTTACAGGGACGGTCCAATCAGCCCCAGCATTTT. The encoded protein is CASSLQGRSNQPQHF.